This TCR beta chain was sequenced for a study of OX40 agonist ivuxolimab in advanced cancers. Study-wide context: Among those enrolled, mean age was about 60 years (range about 23 to 90) and about 79% were male.

Assay: immunoSEQ multiplex PCR; the TCRdb copy retains only in-frame clones and omits some. The data hold about 48,000 clones, with approximately 81% observed a single time. CDR1 and CDR2 (germline): DFQATT, SNEGSKA (reference sequence). This CDR3 has 11 residues. V was pared by 5 bases and J by 5 bases, with 8 bases between. The genes are TRBV20-1 and TRBJ2-3; the D is unclear. This receptor was identified in an adult with an advanced solid tumor such as melanoma, head and neck, liver or kidney cancer. The sequencing used CD4+ or CD8+ T cells sorted from blood, collected in a trial of the OX40 agonist ivuxolimab. For the CDR3, the DNA is TGCAGTGCTCCGCAAGGAGATACGCAGTATTTT. Translating it yields CSAPQGDTQYF.